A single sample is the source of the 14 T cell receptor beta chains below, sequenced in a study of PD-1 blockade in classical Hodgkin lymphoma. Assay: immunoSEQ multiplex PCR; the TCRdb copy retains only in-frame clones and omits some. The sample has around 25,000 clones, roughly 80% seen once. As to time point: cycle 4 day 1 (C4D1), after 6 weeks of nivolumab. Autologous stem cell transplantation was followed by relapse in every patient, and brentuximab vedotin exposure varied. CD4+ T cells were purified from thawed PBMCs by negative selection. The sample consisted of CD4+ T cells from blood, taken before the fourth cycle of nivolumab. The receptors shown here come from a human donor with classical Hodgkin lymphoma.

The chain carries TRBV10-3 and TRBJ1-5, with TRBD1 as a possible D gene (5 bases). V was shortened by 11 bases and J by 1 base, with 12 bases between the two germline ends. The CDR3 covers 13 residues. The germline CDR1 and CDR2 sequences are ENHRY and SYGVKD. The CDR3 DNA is TGTGCCGCCGGTCGGGGGAGCAATCAGCCCCAGCATTTT. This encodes CAAGRGSNQPQHF.

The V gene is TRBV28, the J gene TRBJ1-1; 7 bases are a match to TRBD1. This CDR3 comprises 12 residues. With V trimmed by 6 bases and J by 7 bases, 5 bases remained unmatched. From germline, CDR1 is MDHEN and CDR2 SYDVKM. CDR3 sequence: CASRAGQYEAFF. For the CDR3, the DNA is TGTGCCAGCAGAGCGGGACAGTATGAAGCTTTCTTT.

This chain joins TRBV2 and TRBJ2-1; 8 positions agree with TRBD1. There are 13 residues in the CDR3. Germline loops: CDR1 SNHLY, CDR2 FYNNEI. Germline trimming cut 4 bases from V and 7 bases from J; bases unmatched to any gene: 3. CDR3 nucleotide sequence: TGTGCCAGCAGTGGACAGGGGTTGAATGAGCAGTTCTTC. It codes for CASSGQGLNEQFF.

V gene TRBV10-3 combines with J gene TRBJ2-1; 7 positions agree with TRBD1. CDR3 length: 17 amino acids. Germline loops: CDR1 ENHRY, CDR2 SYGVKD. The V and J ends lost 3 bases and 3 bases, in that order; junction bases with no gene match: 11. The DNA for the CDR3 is TGTGCCATCAGTGATGGAAAAGGGGGCAACAGCTACAATGAGCAGTTCTTC. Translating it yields CAISDGKGGNSYNEQFF.

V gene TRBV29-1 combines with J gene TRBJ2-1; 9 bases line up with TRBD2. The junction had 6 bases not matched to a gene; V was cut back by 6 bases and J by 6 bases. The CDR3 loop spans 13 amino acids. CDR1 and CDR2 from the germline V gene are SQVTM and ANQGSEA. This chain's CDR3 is CSVAGGPLNEQFF. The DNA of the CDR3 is TGCAGCGTCGCGGGGGGGCCCCTCAATGAGCAGTTCTTC.

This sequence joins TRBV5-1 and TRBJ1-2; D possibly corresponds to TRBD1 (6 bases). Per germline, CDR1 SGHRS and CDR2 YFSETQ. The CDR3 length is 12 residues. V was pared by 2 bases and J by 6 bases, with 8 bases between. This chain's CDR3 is CASSFSGDGYTF. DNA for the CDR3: TGCGCCAGCAGCTTTTCAGGGGATGGCTACACCTTC.

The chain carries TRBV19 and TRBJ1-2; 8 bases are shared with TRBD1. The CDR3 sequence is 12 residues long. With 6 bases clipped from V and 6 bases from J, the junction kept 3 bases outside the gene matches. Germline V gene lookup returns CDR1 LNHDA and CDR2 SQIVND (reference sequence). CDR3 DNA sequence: TGTGCCAGTAGAGGACAGGGCCATGGCTACACCTTC. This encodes CASRGQGHGYTF.

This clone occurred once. The CDR3 protein is CASGRTFMNTEAFF. For the CDR3, the DNA is TGTGCCAGCGGTCGGACATTTATGAACACTGAAGCTTTCTTT. This rearrangement joins TRBV6-6 to TRBJ1-1; tentative D call: TRBD1 (5 bases). CDR1 is MNHNY, CDR2 SVGAGI, per germline (reference sequence). Trimming took 8 bases from V and 0 from J, leaving 13 bases between them. This CDR3 contains 14 residues.

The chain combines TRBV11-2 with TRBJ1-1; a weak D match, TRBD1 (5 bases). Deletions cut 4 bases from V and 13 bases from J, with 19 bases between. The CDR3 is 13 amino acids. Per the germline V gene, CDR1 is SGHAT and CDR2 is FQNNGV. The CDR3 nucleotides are TGTGCCAGCAGCTCCAGCTTGAGACAGCCTTATTTCTTT. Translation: CASSSSLRQPYFF.

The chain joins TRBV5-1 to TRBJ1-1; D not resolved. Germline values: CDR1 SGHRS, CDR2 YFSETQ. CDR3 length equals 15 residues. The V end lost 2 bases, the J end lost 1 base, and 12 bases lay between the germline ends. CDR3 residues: CASSFAAGQNTEAFF. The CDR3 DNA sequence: TGCGCCAGCAGCTTTGCTGCCGGCCAGAACACTGAAGCTTTCTTT.

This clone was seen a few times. The CDR3 reads CAISVGGENTPLHF. As DNA, the CDR3 is TGTGCCATCAGTGTAGGAGGGGAGAATACACCCCTCCACTTT. This chain uses TRBV10-3 with TRBJ1-6, with D possibly TRBD1 on 5 matching bases. The germline CDR1 and CDR2 sequences are ENHRY and SYGVKD. The CDR3 loop spans 14 amino acids. V dropped 4 bases and J dropped 11 bases, with 15 bases sitting between them.

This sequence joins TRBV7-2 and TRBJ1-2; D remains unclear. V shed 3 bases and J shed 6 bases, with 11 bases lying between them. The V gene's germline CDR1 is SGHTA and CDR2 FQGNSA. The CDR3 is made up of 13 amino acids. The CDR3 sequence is CASSLTRRDGYTF. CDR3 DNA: TGTGCCAGCAGCTTGACGCGTAGGGATGGCTACACCTTC.

Here the CDR3 reads CASSDNLGYQPQHF. The CDR3, as DNA: TGTGCCAGCAGTGATAATCTTGGGTATCAGCCCCAGCATTTT. The chain is built from TRBV2 and TRBJ1-5, with D unresolved. This CDR3 region has 14 residues. Germline V gene sequence: CDR1 SNHLY, CDR2 FYNNEI. V lost 3 bases and J lost 5, with 11 bases in between.

This CDR3 reads CASRETGQPQHF. CDR3 DNA sequence: TGTGCCAGCAGGGAGACAGGTCAGCCCCAGCATTTT. The chain uses TRBV28 and TRBJ1-5, with D possibly TRBD1 on 6 matching bases. The CDR3 length is 12 residues. Per germline, CDR1 MDHEN and CDR2 SYDVKM. Trimming took 6 bases from V and 6 from J, leaving 9 bases between them.